These 7 T cell receptor beta chains share one sample of origin, sequenced in a study of control samples from healthy donors and cancer patients. Assay: immunoSEQ multiplex PCR; the TCRdb copy retains only in-frame clones and omits some. The sample comprises tens of thousands of clones, more than 90% of which are singletons, and about 0.8% rests with the top ten. Sequences were obtained from PBMCs. These receptors were taken from a man aged 30 to 45 with colorectal cancer.

V and J are TRBV5-1 and TRBJ2-3; D is uncertain. CDR1 is SGHRS, CDR2 YFSETQ, per germline. The CDR3 is 14 amino acids. V was clipped by 3 bases and J by 1 base, with 9 bases between them. The CDR3 protein is CASSSLVGTDTQYF. In DNA, the CDR3 is TGCGCCAGCAGCTCGCTCGTCGGCACAGATACGCAGTATTTT. Drawing the rest from reference TRBV5-1 and TRBJ2-3, the complete variable domain is KAGVTQTPRYLIKTRGQQVTLSCSPISGHRSVSWYQQTPGQGLQFLFEYFSETQRNKGNFPGRFSGRQFSNSRSEMNVSTLELGDSALYLCASSSLVGTDTQYFGPGTRLTVL.

This clone is a singleton in its sample. The V call is TRBV24-1, the J call TRBJ2-3; maybe TRBD2 (6 bases). Trimming pared 9 bases from V and 7 bases from J, leaving 16 bases between. The length of the CDR3 is 13 residues. Germline CDR1 reads KGHDR; CDR2 reads SFDVKD. In DNA form, the CDR3 reads TGTGCCACCTCTGGAGGGGTAGAAAATACGCAGTATTTT. It yields the protein CATSGGVENTQYF.

The V and J genes are TRBV14 and TRBJ1-4, with D unresolved. V lost 4 bases and J 6 bases, leaving 9 bases between the germline ends. Germline V CDR1 and CDR2: SGHDN, FVKESK. CDR3 length: 13 amino acids. The CDR3 region is CASSPRWDEKLFF. CDR3 coding DNA: TGTGCCAGCAGCCCCCGCTGGGATGAAAAACTGTTTTTT.

The genes are TRBV3-1 (or the pseudogene TRBV3-2) and TRBJ1-1, with a tentative D call TRBD1 (6 bases). Germline loops: CDR1 LGHDT, CDR2 YNNKEL (reference sequence). Trimming stripped 4 bases from V and 5 bases from J, with 14 bases between. The CDR3 sequence is 14 residues long. The CDR3 DNA is TGTGCCAGCAGCCTCCAGGGGACGGGGACTGAAGCTTTCTTT. Translation gives CASSLQGTGTEAFF.

The V and J genes are TRBV5-1 and TRBJ2-3; 7 bases match TRBD2. CDR3 length: 15 amino acids. V lost 6 bases to trimming and J lost 0 bases; unmatched junction nucleotides: 7. Germline lookup yields CDR1 SGHRS and CDR2 YFSETQ. This chain's CDR3 is CASTRGGPSTDTQYF. The CDR3, as DNA: TGCGCCAGCACCCGCGGGGGTCCGAGCACAGATACGCAGTATTTT.

The chain has TRBV5-4 and TRBJ1-6; no definite D call. Germline V gene data show CDR1 as SGHNT and CDR2 as YYREEE (reference sequence). V gave up 4 bases and J gave up 9 bases, with 17 bases separating them. The CDR3 runs to 15 residues. The CDR3 nucleotides read TGTGCCAGCAGCACCCGAGGAATCCTTAGTTCACCCCTCCACTTT. This translates into CASSTRGILSSPLHF.

V gene TRBV14 combines with J gene TRBJ2-2; D may correspond to TRBD1 or TRBD2 (6 bases each). V was clipped by 2 bases and J by 4 bases, with 29 bases between them. Germline V gene data show CDR1 as SGHDN and CDR2 as FVKESK. The length of the CDR3 is 21 residues. CDR3 in DNA: TGTGCCAGCAGCCAACTAAGATGGACGATGGGGGGCGTTGAAGTCACCGGGGAGCTGTTTTTT. Amino acids: CASSQLRWTMGGVEVTGELFF.